This T cell receptor (beta chain) was identified in a study of blood T cell repertoires in COVID-19. V trimming: 3 bases; J trimming: 2 bases; junction bases outside the gene matches: 3. Germline loops: CDR1 KGHDR, CDR2 SFDVKD. The length of the CDR3 is 15 residues. This table comes from immunoSEQ multiplex PCR, and its TCRdb copy is limited to in-frame clones, with some not included. The sample shows roughly 290,000 clones, approximately 80% of them seen only once. The J gene is TRBJ2-3, the V gene TRBV24-1, with TRBD2 matching 8 bases. What was sequenced was peripheral blood. This TCR came from a woman in her fifties or sixties with active or convalescent COVID-19. CDR3 protein: CATSDKREPTDTQYF. The CDR3 DNA follows: TGTGCCACCAGTGATAAGCGGGAGCCCACAGATACGCAGTATTTT.